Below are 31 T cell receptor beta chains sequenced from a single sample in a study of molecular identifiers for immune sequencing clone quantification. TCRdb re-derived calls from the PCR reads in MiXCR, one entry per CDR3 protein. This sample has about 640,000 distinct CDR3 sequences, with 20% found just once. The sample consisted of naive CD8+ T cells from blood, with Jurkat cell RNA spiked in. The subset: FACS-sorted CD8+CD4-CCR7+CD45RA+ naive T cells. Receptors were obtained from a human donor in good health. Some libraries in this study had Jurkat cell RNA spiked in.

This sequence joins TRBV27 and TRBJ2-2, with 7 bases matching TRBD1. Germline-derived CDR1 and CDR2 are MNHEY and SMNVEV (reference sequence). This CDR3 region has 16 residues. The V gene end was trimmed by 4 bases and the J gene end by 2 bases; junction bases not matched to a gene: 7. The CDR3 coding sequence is TGTGCCAGCAGTTCGAGACAGGGCGGAAACACCGGGGAGCTGTTTTTT. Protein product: CASSSRQGGNTGELFF.

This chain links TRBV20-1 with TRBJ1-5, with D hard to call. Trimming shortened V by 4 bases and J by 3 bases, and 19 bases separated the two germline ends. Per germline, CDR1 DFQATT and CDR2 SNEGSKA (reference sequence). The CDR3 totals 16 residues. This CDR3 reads CSAITSHRTLNQPQHF. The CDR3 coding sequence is TGCAGTGCTATCACCTCCCACCGCACGCTCAATCAGCCCCAGCATTTT.

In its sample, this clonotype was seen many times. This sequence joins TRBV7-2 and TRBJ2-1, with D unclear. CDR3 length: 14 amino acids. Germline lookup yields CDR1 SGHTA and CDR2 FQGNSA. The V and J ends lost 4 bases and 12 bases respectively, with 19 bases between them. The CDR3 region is CASSSRSGEPGQFF. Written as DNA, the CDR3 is TGTGCCAGCAGCTCCAGGTCAGGAGAGCCGGGGCAGTTCTTC.

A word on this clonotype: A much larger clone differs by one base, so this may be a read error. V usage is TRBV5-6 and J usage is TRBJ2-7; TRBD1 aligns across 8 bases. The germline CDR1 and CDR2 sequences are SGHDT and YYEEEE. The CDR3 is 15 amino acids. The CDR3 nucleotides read TGTGCCAGCAGCTCCCGGGACAGGCCATCCTACGAGCAGCACTTC. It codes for CASSSRDRPSYEQHF. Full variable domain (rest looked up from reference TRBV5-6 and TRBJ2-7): DAGVTQSPTHLIKTRGQQVTLRCSPKSGHDTVSWYQQALGQGPQFIFQYYEEEERQRGNFPDRFSGHQFPNYSSELNVNALLLGDSALYLCASSSRDRPSYEQHFGPGTRLTVT.

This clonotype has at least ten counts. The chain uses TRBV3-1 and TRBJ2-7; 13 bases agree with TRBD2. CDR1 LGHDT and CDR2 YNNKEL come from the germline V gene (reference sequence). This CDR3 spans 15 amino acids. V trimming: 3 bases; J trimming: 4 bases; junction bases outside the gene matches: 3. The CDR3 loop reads CASSHQTSGRYEQYF. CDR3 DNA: TGTGCCAGCAGCCACCAGACTAGCGGGAGGTACGAGCAGTACTTC.

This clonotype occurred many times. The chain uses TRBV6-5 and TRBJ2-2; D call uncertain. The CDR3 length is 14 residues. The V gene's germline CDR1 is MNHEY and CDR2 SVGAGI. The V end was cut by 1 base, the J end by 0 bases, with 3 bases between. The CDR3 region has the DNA TGTGCCAGCAGTTACTATGCGAACACCGGGGAGCTGTTTTTT. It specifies CASSYYANTGELFF.

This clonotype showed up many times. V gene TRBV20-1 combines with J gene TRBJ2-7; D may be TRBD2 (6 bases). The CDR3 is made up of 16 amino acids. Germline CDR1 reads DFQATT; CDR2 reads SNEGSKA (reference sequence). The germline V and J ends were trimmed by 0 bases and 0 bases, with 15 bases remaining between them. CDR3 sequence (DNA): TGCAGTGCTAGAGATAGGAGGGCACACAGCTCCTACGAGCAGTACTTC. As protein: CSARDRRAHSSYEQYF.

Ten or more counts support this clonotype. CDR3 sequence reads: CASSVDSGGSYEQYF. CDR3 DNA sequence: TGTGCCAGCAGCGTAGATAGCGGGGGGAGCTACGAGCAGTACTTC. This chain joins TRBV9 and TRBJ2-7, with 10 bases fitting TRBD2. The germline gives CDR1 SGDLS, CDR2 YYNGEE. This CDR3 has 15 residues. V lost 0 bases to trimming and J lost 3 bases; unmatched junction nucleotides: 3.

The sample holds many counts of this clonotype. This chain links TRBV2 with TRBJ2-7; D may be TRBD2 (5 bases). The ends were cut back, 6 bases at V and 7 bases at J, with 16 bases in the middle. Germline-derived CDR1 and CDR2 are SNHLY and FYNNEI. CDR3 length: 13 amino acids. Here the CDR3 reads CASSGELLGEQYF. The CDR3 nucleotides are TGTGCCAGCAGCGGGGAACTCCTGGGAGAGCAGTACTTC.

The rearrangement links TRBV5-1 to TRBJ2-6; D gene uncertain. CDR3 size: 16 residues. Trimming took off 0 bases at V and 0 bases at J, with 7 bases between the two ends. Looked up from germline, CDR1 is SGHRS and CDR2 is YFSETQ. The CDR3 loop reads CASSLALASGANVLTF. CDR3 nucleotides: TGCGCCAGCAGCTTGGCCTTAGCCTCTGGGGCCAACGTCCTGACTTTC.

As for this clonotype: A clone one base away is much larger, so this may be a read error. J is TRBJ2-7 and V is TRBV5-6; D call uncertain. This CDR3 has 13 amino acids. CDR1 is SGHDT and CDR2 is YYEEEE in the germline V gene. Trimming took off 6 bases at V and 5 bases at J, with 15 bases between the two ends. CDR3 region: CASTLRSAHEQYF. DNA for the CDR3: TGTGCCAGCACCCTCAGGTCGGCCCACGAGCAGTACTTC.

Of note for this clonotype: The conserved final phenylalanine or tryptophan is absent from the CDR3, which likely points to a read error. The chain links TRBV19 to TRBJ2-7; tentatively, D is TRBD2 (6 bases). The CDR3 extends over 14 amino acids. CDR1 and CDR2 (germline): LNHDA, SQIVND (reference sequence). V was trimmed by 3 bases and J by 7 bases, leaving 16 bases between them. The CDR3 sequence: CASSMGLALGEQYY. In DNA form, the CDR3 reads TGTGCCAGTAGTATGGGACTCGCCTTGGGAGAGCAGTACTAC.

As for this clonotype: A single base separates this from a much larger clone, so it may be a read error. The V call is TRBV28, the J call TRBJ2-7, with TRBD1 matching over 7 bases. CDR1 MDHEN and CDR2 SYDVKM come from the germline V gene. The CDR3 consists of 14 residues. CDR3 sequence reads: CASSSPGQKDERYF. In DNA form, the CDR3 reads TGTGCCAGCAGCTCACCGGGACAGAAAGACGAGCGGTACTTC.

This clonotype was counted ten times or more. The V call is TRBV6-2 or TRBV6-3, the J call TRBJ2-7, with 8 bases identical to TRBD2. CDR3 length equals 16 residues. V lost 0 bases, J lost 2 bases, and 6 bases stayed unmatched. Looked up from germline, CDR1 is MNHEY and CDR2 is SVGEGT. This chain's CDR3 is CASSYSGVAGTYEQYF. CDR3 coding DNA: TGTGCCAGCAGTTACTCCGGGGTAGCGGGGACCTACGAGCAGTACTTC.

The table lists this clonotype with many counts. The CDR3 DNA is TGTGCCAGCAGTTATACCGGCTTGCTTGGCGAGCAGTACTTC. Protein sequence: CASSYTGLLGEQYF. The chain employs TRBV6-2 or TRBV6-3 and TRBJ2-7; D not certain. Germline V CDR1 and CDR2: MNHEY, SVGEGT. V lost 3 bases and J lost 6, with 15 bases in between. The CDR3 spans 14 residues.

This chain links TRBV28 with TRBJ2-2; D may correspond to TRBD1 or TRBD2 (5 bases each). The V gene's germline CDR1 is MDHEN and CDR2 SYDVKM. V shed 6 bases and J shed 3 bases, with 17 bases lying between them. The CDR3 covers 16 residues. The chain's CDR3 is CASSPTGTVYTGELFF. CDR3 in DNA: TGTGCCAGCAGCCCGACCGGGACGGTCTACACCGGGGAGCTGTTTTTT. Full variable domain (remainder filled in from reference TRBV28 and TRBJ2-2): DVKVTQSSRYLVKRTGEKVFLECVQDMDHENMFWYRQDPGLGLRLIYFSYDVKMKEKGDIPEGYSVSREKKERFSLILESASTNQTSMYLCASSPTGTVYTGELFFGEGSRLTVL.

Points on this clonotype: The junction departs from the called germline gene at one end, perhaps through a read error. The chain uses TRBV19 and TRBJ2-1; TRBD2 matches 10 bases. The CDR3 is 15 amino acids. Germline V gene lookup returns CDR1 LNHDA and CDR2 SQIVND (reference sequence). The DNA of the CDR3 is TGTGCCAGTAGTATCCTAGCGGGAGTTTTGAATGAGCAGTCCTTC. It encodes CASSILAGVLNEQSF.

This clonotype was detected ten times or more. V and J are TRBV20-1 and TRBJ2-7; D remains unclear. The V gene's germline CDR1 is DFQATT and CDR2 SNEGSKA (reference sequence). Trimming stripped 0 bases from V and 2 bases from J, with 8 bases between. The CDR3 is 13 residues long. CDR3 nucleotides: TGCAGTGCTAGAGATCGGGTTGCCTACGAGCAGTACTTC. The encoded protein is CSARDRVAYEQYF.

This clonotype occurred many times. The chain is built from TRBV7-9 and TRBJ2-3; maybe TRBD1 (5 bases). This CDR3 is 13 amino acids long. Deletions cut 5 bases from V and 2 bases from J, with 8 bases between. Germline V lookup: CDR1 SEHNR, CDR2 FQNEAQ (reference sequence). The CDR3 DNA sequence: TGTGCCAGCAGCCCGGACACCACAGATACGCAGTATTTT. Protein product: CASSPDTTDTQYF.

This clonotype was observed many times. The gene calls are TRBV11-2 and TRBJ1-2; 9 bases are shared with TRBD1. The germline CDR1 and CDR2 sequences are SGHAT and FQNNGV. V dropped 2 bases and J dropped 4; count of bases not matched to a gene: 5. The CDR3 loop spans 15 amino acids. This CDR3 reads CASSLPETGGYGYTF. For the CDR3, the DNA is TGTGCCAGCAGCTTACCCGAGACAGGGGGCTATGGCTACACCTTC. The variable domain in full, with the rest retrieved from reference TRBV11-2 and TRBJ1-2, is EAGVAQSPRYKIIEKRQSVAFWCNPISGHATLYWYQQILGQGPKLLIQFQNNGVVDDSQLPKDRFSAERLKGVDSTLKIQPAKLEDSAVYLCASSLPETGGYGYTFGSGTRLTVV.

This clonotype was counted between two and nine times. The CDR3 reads CASSLEGSLEQFF. The CDR3 DNA is TGTGCCAGCAGCTTAGAAGGAAGCCTTGAGCAGTTCTTC. The V call is TRBV7-9, the J call TRBJ2-1, with no clear D. The CDR3 spans 13 residues. The germline gives CDR1 SEHNR, CDR2 FQNEAQ (reference sequence). Deletions cut 1 base from V and 9 bases from J, with 10 bases between.

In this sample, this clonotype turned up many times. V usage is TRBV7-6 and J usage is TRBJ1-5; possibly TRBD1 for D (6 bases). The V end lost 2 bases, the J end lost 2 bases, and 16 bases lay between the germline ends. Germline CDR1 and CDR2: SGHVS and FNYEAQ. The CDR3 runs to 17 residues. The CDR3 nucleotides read TGTGCCAGCAGCTTAAACAGGTGGAAGGGGGGCAATCAGCCCCAGCATTTT. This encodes CASSLNRWKGGNQPQHF.

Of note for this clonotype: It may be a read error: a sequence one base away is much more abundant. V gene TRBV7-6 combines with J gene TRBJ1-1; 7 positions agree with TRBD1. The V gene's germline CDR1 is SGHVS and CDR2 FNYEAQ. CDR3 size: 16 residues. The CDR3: CASSPTGTDMNTGAFF. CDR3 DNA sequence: TGTGCCAGCAGTCCAACCGGGACAGACATGAACACTGGAGCTTTCTTT. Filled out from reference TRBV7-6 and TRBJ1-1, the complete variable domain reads GAGVSQSPRYKVTKRGQDVALRCDPISGHVSLYWYRQALGQGPEFLTYFNYEAQQDKSGLPNDRFSAERPEGSISTLTIQRTEQRDSAMYRCASSPTGTDMNTGAFFGQGTRLTVV.

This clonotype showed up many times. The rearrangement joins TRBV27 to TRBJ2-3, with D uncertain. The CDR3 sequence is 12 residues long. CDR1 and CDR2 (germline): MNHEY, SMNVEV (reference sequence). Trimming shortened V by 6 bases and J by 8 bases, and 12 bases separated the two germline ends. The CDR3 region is CASRQPPFTQYF. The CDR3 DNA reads TGTGCCAGCAGACAGCCACCCTTTACGCAGTATTTT.

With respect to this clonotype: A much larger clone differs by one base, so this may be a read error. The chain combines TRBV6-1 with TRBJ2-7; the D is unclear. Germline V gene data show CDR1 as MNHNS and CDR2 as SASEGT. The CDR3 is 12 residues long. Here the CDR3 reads CASSGEGYEQHF. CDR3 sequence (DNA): TGTGCCAGCAGTGGCGAAGGCTACGAGCAGCACTTC.

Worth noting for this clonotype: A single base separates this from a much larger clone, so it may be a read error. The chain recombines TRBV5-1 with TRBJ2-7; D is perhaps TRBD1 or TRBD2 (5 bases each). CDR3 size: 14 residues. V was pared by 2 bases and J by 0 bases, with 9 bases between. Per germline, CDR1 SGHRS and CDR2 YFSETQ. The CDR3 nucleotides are TGCGCCAGCAGCTTCCGGGACGACTCCTACGAGCAGTACTTC. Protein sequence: CASSFRDDSYEQYF. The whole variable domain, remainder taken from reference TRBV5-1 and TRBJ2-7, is KAGVTQTPRYLIKTRGQQVTLSCSPISGHRSVSWYQQTPGQGLQFLFEYFSETQRNKGNFPGRFSGRQFSNSRSEMNVSTLELGDSALYLCASSFRDDSYEQYFGPGTRLTVT.

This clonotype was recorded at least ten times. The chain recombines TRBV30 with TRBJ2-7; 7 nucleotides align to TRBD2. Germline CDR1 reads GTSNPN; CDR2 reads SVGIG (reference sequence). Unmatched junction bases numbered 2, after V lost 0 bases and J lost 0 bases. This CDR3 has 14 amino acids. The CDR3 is CAWSVAGPSYEQYF. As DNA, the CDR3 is TGTGCCTGGAGTGTAGCGGGGCCCTCCTACGAGCAGTACTTC.

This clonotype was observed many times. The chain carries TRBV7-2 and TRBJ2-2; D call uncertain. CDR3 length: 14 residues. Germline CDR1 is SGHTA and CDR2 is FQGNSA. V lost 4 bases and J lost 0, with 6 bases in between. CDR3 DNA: TGTGCCAGCAGCTCTCGATCGAACACCGGGGAGCTGTTTTTT. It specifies CASSSRSNTGELFF. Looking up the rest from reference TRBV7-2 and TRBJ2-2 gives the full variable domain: GAGVSQSPSNKVTEKGKDVELRCDPISGHTALYWYRQSLGQGLEFLIYFQGNSAPDKSGLPSDRFSAERTGGSVSTLTIQRTQQEDSAVYLCASSSRSNTGELFFGEGSRLTVL.

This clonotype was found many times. CDR3 sequence (DNA): TGTGCCAGCAGCTTAAACGGTACAGGATTATACGAGCAGTACTTC. Its translation is CASSLNGTGLYEQYF. This sequence joins TRBV7-3 and TRBJ2-7, with a tentative D call TRBD1 (5 bases). Germline assignment: CDR1 SGHTA and CDR2 FQGTGA. Between the trimmed V and J ends, which lost 1 base and 4 bases, there was a span of 14 bases. The CDR3 consists of 15 residues.

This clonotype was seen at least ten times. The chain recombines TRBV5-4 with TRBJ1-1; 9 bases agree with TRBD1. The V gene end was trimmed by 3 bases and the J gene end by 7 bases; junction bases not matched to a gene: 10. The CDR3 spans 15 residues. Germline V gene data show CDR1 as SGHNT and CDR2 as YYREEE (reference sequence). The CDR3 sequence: CASSSGQGWEIEAFF. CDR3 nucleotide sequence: TGTGCCAGCAGCTCGGGACAGGGATGGGAAATTGAAGCTTTCTTT.

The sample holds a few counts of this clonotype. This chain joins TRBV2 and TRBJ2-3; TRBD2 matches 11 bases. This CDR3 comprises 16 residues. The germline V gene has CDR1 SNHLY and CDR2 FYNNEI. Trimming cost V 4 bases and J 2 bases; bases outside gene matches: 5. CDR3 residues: CASSVLAGGVTDTQYF. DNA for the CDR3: TGTGCCAGCAGTGTTCTAGCGGGAGGCGTCACAGATACGCAGTATTTT.